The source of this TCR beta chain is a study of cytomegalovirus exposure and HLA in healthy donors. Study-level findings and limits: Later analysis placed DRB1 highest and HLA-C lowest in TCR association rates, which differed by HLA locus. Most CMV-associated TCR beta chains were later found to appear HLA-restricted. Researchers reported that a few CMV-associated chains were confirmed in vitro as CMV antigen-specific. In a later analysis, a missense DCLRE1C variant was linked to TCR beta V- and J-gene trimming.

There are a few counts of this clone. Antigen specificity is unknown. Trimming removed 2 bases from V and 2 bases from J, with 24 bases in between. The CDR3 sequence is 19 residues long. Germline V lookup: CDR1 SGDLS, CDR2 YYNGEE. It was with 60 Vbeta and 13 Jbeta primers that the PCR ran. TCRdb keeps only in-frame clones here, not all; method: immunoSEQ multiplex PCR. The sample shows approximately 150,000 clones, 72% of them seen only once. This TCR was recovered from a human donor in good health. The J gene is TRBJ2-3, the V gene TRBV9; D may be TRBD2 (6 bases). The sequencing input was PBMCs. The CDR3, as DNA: TGTGCCAGCAGCGTCGCCGGGACTGCCCAACCAACATACACAGATACGCAGTATTTT. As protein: CASSVAGTAQPTYTDTQYF.